Each of the 30 T cell receptor beta chains below was sequenced from the same sample in a study of identical twins. Each CDR3 protein gets one entry after TCRdb re-called the 5' RACE reads with MiXCR. The sample has hundreds of thousands of distinct CDR3 sequences; approximately 25% are singletons. These same records also appear under a second study, on T cells expressing NK-cell markers.

The sequenced sample was CD4+ T cells sorted from blood. The receptors were gathered from a woman between 18 and 29 years old in good health.

This clonotype has more than one count but fewer than ten. In nucleotides, the CDR3 is TGTGCCAGCAGCTTACAGGCTAGCGGGGGGCAATATAACGGGGAGCTGTTTTTT. Translated: CASSLQASGGQYNGELFF. The chain carries TRBV11-2 and TRBJ2-2; 11 positions agree with TRBD2. V was pared by 2 bases and J by 7 bases, with 12 bases of the junction left unmatched. The germline V gene has CDR1 SGHAT and CDR2 FQNNGV. The CDR3 has 18 amino acids.

This chain connects TRBV6-1 to TRBJ1-1, with 7 positions matching TRBD1. CDR1 is MNHNS, CDR2 SASEGT, per germline. The V and J ends lost 10 bases and 0 bases, in that order; junction bases with no gene match: 8. There are 14 residues in the CDR3. CDR3 amino acids: CATLPGGLNTEAFF. The CDR3 DNA reads TGTGCCACCCTCCCAGGGGGATTGAACACTGAAGCTTTCTTT.

J is TRBJ2-1 and V is TRBV4-3, with 13 bases aligning to TRBD2. Germline CDR1 reads LGHNA; CDR2 reads YSLEER. Trimming cost V 6 bases and J 9 bases; bases outside gene matches: 5. The CDR3 extends over 14 amino acids. CDR3 nucleotides: TGCGCCAGCAGTTGGACTAGCGGGAGATCTGAGCAGTTCTTC. As protein: CASSWTSGRSEQFF.

In this sample, this clonotype turned up a few times. The V and J genes are TRBV7-9 and TRBJ2-1; TRBD1 aligns across 8 bases. The junction had 8 bases not matched to a gene; V was cut back by 4 bases and J by 6 bases. The CDR3 totals 15 residues. The germline CDR1 and CDR2 sequences are SEHNR and FQNEAQ (reference sequence). CDR3 bases: TGTGCCAGCAGCTCCCAGGGGGCCTTAATCAATGAGCAGTTCTTC. Its protein is CASSSQGALINEQFF.

This clonotype turned up a few times. The chain uses TRBV29-1 and TRBJ2-1, with D possibly matching TRBD2 (5 bases). The CDR3 consists of 14 residues. Germline values: CDR1 SQVTM, CDR2 ANQGSEA. The V end was cut by 3 bases, the J end by 0 bases, with 9 bases between. CDR3 in amino acids: CSVESGFSYNEQFF. The CDR3 nucleotides are TGCAGCGTTGAGTCGGGGTTCTCCTACAATGAGCAGTTCTTC.

This clonotype turned up a few times. The V and J genes are TRBV27 and TRBJ1-2; 7 nucleotides agree with TRBD1. The CDR3 totals 14 residues. Trimming cost V 7 bases and J 4 bases; bases outside gene matches: 9. From germline, CDR1 is MNHEY and CDR2 SMNVEV (reference sequence). CDR3 sequence: CASKDRSGAYGYTF. In DNA form, the CDR3 reads TGTGCCAGCAAGGACAGGTCAGGTGCCTATGGCTACACCTTC.

A few counts support this clonotype. V usage is TRBV6-2 or TRBV6-3 and J usage is TRBJ1-5; D ambiguous. From germline, CDR1 is MNHEY and CDR2 SVGEGT. The length of the CDR3 is 13 residues. V lost 7 bases to trimming and J lost 4 bases, with 11 bases between them. This chain's CDR3 is CASINDGNQPQHF. The CDR3 bases are TGTGCCAGCATCAACGACGGAAATCAGCCCCAGCATTTT.

The gene calls are TRBV30 and TRBJ2-1; D may be TRBD2 (6 bases). CDR3 length: 15 amino acids. V was pared by 2 bases and J by 8 bases, with 19 bases between. CDR1 and CDR2 from the germline V gene are GTSNPN and SVGIG (reference sequence). As DNA, the CDR3 is TGTGCCTGGAGTCCTCTTCGTGGGAGGTTCGATGAGCAGTTCTTC. Translating gives CAWSPLRGRFDEQFF.

This clonotype was counted between two and nine times. This chain connects TRBV9 to TRBJ1-1; TRBD1 aligns across 9 bases. Germline V gene lookup returns CDR1 SGDLS and CDR2 YYNGEE. V lost 3 bases and J lost 1; bases outside the gene matches: 7. The CDR3 is 16 amino acids. This CDR3 is CASSEIRTGANTEAFF. The DNA for the CDR3 is TGTGCCAGCAGCGAGATACGGACAGGGGCGAACACTGAAGCTTTCTTT.

This chain connects TRBV7-2 to TRBJ2-5, with D possibly being TRBD1 (6 bases). In germline, CDR1 is SGHTA, CDR2 FQGNSA. The CDR3 has 14 residues. Trimming stripped 5 bases from V and 3 bases from J, with 13 bases between. The CDR3 reads CASSLQGPEETQYF. The CDR3, as DNA: TGTGCCAGCAGCCTACAGGGTCCAGAAGAGACCCAGTACTTC.

This rearrangement joins TRBV7-9 to TRBJ2-4, with a possible D match to TRBD2 (5 bases). CDR1 SEHNR and CDR2 FQNEAQ come from the germline V gene (reference sequence). Trimming removed 6 bases from V and 5 bases from J, with 11 bases in between. The CDR3 has 13 amino acids. In DNA form, the CDR3 reads TGTGCCAGCAGTCCCGACGGGGAAAACATTCAGTACTTC. Protein product: CASSPDGENIQYF.

The chain combines TRBV7-2 with TRBJ1-2; D is possibly TRBD1 (5 bases). V lost 1 base and J lost 0, with 15 bases in between. CDR1 and CDR2 from the germline V gene are SGHTA and FQGNSA. The CDR3 has 17 amino acids. Written as DNA, the CDR3 is TGTGCCAGCAGCTTAGGCGTGTTCCGGGACTCTAACTATGGCTACACCTTC. Its translation is CASSLGVFRDSNYGYTF.

V usage is TRBV5-5 and J usage is TRBJ2-1; D is possibly TRBD1 or TRBD2 (5 bases each). Germline CDR1 is SGHKS and CDR2 is YYEKEE (reference sequence). Trimming pared 0 bases from V and 4 bases from J, leaving 14 bases between. This CDR3 region has 16 residues. CDR3 DNA: TGTGCCAGCAGCTTGGGAGGGGAGATTCATTACAATGAGCAGTTCTTC. Its protein product is CASSLGGEIHYNEQFF. The entire variable domain, with the rest obtained from reference TRBV5-5 and TRBJ2-1, is as follows: DAGVTQSPTHLIKTRGQQVTLRCSPISGHKSVSWYQQVLGQGPQFIFQYYEKEERGRGNFPDRFSARQFPNYSSELNVNALLLGDSALYLCASSLGGEIHYNEQFFGPGTRLTVL.

The gene calls are TRBV29-1 and TRBJ1-1; D call uncertain. The CDR3 length is 11 residues. Germline V gene lookup returns CDR1 SQVTM and CDR2 ANQGSEA. The V end lost 7 bases, the J end lost 4 bases, and 10 bases lay between the germline ends. CDR3 sequence (DNA): TGCAGCGGCGAAAGAGGCACTGAAGCTTTCTTT. It codes for CSGERGTEAFF.

The genes are TRBV5-1 and TRBJ2-7, with D perhaps TRBD1 (6 bases). The CDR3 spans 15 residues. In germline, CDR1 is SGHRS, CDR2 YFSETQ. The V gene lost 0 bases and the J gene lost 4 bases, with 14 bases spanning the gap. In nucleotides, the CDR3 is TGCGCCAGCAGCTTGGCCCTGGGGGCAGGATACGAGCAGTACTTC. It encodes CASSLALGAGYEQYF. Full variable domain (remainder filled in from reference TRBV5-1 and TRBJ2-7): KAGVTQTPRYLIKTRGQQVTLSCSPISGHRSVSWYQQTPGQGLQFLFEYFSETQRNKGNFPGRFSGRQFSNSRSEMNVSTLELGDSALYLCASSLALGAGYEQYFGPGTRLTVT.

This clonotype has ten or more counts. The chain employs TRBV10-3 and TRBJ2-7; 8 bases are shared with TRBD2. Trimming removed 0 bases from V and 4 bases from J; junction bases left unmatched: 5. CDR3 length equals 15 residues. Per germline, CDR1 ENHRY and CDR2 SYGVKD. The CDR3 DNA reads TGTGCCATCAGTGAGTCTGGTAGCGGGACGTACGAGCAGTACTTC. Translated: CAISESGSGTYEQYF.

The CDR3 DNA follows: TGTGCCAGCAGCCCGGAAGGGAGGGGAAACACCGGGGAGCTGTTTTTT. This codes for CASSPEGRGNTGELFF. The chain is built from TRBV7-2 and TRBJ2-2; 7 nucleotides agree with TRBD2. With 5 bases clipped from V and 2 bases from J, the junction kept 8 bases outside the gene matches. The CDR3 runs to 16 residues. Germline V CDR1 and CDR2: SGHTA, FQGNSA. The variable domain in full, completed from reference TRBV7-2 and TRBJ2-2, reads GAGVSQSPSNKVTEKGKDVELRCDPISGHTALYWYRQSLGQGLEFLIYFQGNSAPDKSGLPSDRFSAERTGGSVSTLTIQRTQQEDSAVYLCASSPEGRGNTGELFFGEGSRLTVL.

The chain links TRBV5-1 to TRBJ2-7; tentative D call: TRBD1 (6 bases). This CDR3 has 13 amino acids. Germline V lookup: CDR1 SGHRS, CDR2 YFSETQ. V was trimmed by 3 bases and J by 2 bases, leaving 9 bases between them. The CDR3 here is CASSSGQTYEQYF. CDR3 in DNA: TGCGCCAGCAGCTCAGGACAGACCTACGAGCAGTACTTC. Full variable domain (outside the CDR3, taken from reference TRBV5-1 and TRBJ2-7): KAGVTQTPRYLIKTRGQQVTLSCSPISGHRSVSWYQQTPGQGLQFLFEYFSETQRNKGNFPGRFSGRQFSNSRSEMNVSTLELGDSALYLCASSSGQTYEQYFGPGTRLTVT.

This clonotype has only a few counts. J is TRBJ1-1 and V is TRBV7-2, with a tentative D call TRBD1 (6 bases). The V end lost 11 bases, the J end lost 6 bases, and 19 bases lay between the germline ends. This CDR3 region has 13 residues. The germline gives CDR1 SGHTA, CDR2 FQGNSA. The CDR3 nucleotides read TGTGCCGCCGTGTGGGGGCCGTCCGCTGAAGCTTTCTTT. Translation gives CAAVWGPSAEAFF.

The chain couples TRBV10-2 to TRBJ2-2, with D perhaps matching TRBD1 (5 bases). Germline V gene lookup returns CDR1 WSHSY and CDR2 SAAADI. Between the trimmed V and J ends, which lost 6 bases and 6 bases, there was a span of 14 bases. There are 14 residues in the CDR3. The CDR3 protein is CASRDTPGPGELFF. DNA for the CDR3: TGCGCCAGCAGGGACACCCCTGGGCCCGGGGAGCTGTTTTTT.

This clonotype has more than one count but fewer than ten. This rearrangement joins TRBV20-1 to TRBJ2-7; TRBD2 matches 14 bases. V dropped 0 bases and J dropped 4; count of bases not matched to a gene: 5. Germline loops: CDR1 DFQATT, CDR2 SNEGSKA (reference sequence). CDR3 length equals 16 residues. The CDR3 protein is CSAREMGLAGVYEQYF. CDR3 bases: TGCAGTGCTAGAGAAATGGGACTAGCGGGAGTGTACGAGCAGTACTTC.

In its sample, this clonotype was seen a few times. This chain links TRBV3-1 with TRBJ2-3, with a weak D call TRBD1 (5 bases). Matching the DNA end better, TRBJ1-5 makes the J call doubtful. CDR1 and CDR2 from the germline V gene are LGHDT and YNNKEL (reference sequence). The CDR3 contains 15 residues. In DNA, the CDR3 is TGTGCCAGCAGCCAAGATCTGGGGGGTGGGGATACGCAGCATTTT. Amino acid sequence: CASSQDLGGGDTQHF.

The chain combines TRBV6-2 or TRBV6-3 with TRBJ2-2, with 7 bases identical to TRBD1. Per germline, CDR1 MNHEY and CDR2 SVGEGT. The ends lost 5 bases at V and 6 bases at J; junction bases unmatched: 3. This CDR3 contains 13 residues. CDR3 loop: CASSPQGAGELFF. Written as DNA, the CDR3 is TGTGCCAGCAGTCCGCAGGGGGCCGGGGAGCTGTTTTTT.

The J gene is TRBJ2-3, the V gene TRBV5-1; TRBD1 agrees at 9 bases. CDR1 is SGHRS and CDR2 is YFSETQ in the germline V gene. This CDR3 spans 16 amino acids. V trimming: 4 bases; J trimming: 9 bases; junction bases outside the gene matches: 15. The CDR3 spells CASSDPGQGAPRTQYF. CDR3 in DNA: TGCGCCAGCAGCGATCCGGGACAGGGCGCCCCGCGAACGCAGTATTTT.

The rearrangement links TRBV20-1 to TRBJ2-1; D is possibly TRBD1 (6 bases). CDR3 length: 16 amino acids. The ends were cut back, 3 bases at V and 2 bases at J, with 17 bases in the middle. The germline V gene has CDR1 DFQATT and CDR2 SNEGSKA (reference sequence). DNA of the CDR3: TGCAGTGCTAGGGCCACAGGGAAATACCCCTACAATGAGCAGTTCTTC. It translates to CSARATGKYPYNEQFF.

This clonotype was detected only a few times. The V gene is TRBV5-1, the J gene TRBJ1-6, with D perhaps TRBD1 (6 bases). Germline CDR1 and CDR2: SGHRS and YFSETQ. V shed 4 bases and J shed 5 bases, with 13 bases lying between them. The CDR3 contains 15 residues. CDR3 nucleotide sequence: TGCGCCAGCAGCCATACGGGACAAAATAATTCACCCCTCCACTTT. Its protein is CASSHTGQNNSPLHF.

This clonotype has more than one count but fewer than ten. The rearrangement links TRBV12-3 or TRBV12-4 to TRBJ2-4; 8 bases line up with TRBD1. The V gene end was trimmed by 6 bases and the J gene end by 0 bases; junction bases not matched to a gene: 7. The CDR3 contains 16 residues. The CDR3 is CASSRGTGLAKNIQYF. CDR3 in DNA: TGTGCCAGCAGCCGTGGGACAGGCCTAGCCAAAAACATTCAGTACTTC.

This clonotype was observed a few times. The chain combines TRBV6-2 or TRBV6-3 with TRBJ2-3, with D perhaps matching TRBD1 or TRBD2 (6 bases each). Germline CDR1 is MNHEY and CDR2 is SVGEGT. This CDR3 is built from 17 residues. Trimming cost V 2 bases and J 0 bases, with 15 bases left between them. CDR3 residues: CASSYVRGLSSTDTQYF. The CDR3 coding sequence is TGTGCCAGCAGTTACGTCCGGGGGCTATCTAGCACAGATACGCAGTATTTT.

The genes are TRBV24-1 and TRBJ2-3; D remains unclear. The ends were cut back, 4 bases at V and 5 bases at J, with 9 bases in the middle. CDR1 and CDR2 (germline): KGHDR, SFDVKD. The CDR3 length is 13 residues. Written as DNA, the CDR3 is TGTGCCACCAGTGACAATGACTTAGATACGCAGTATTTT. Protein product: CATSDNDLDTQYF.

The chain is built from TRBV29-1 and TRBJ2-7; no clear D gene. This CDR3 has 13 residues. V dropped 4 bases and J dropped 0 bases, with 10 bases sitting between them. CDR1 and CDR2 (germline): SQVTM, ANQGSEA. The CDR3 region is CSVVEPASYEQYF. CDR3 nucleotide sequence: TGCAGCGTTGTTGAACCGGCCTCCTACGAGCAGTACTTC.